This T cell receptor (beta chain) was captured by sequencing in a study of prognosis after radiotherapy for stage I lung cancer (dated by TCRdb to the early 2020s). Regarding the study in general: Between early 2018 and early 2019, 15 to 20 stage I NSCLC patients were enrolled in Nanjing, China. Patients with newly diagnosed primary stage I lung tumors numbered more than twelve, with a few others having oligometastatic NSCLC after surgical resection of the primary tumor. All patients were regarded as medically inoperable, because of comorbidities in 11 to 12 patients and refusal of surgery in more than 5 patients. Ages in the cohort of approximately 13 men and 6 or 7 women ranged from about 50 to 85 years, with a median of 74. About twelve patients had adenocarcinoma and more than five had squamous cell carcinoma as the tumor histology. SBRT was delivered in 3 to 5 fractions with a biologically effective dose of at least 100 Gy, and image-guided IMRT or VMAT was used for delivery. SBRT was not combined with any concurrent therapy in any patient. About 20% of the 19 patients developed distant metastases after SBRT, at a median of around seven months; the other 15 showed no significant progression. This study profiled peripheral blood TCR beta repertoires from stage I NSCLC patients before and after stereotactic body radiotherapy and linked the repertoires to distant failure. For each of the approximately 20 patients, one blood sample was taken before SBRT and one after, so the study sequenced some 40 samples in total.

All patients had node-negative disease on CT and PET/CT, and none had a history of other malignancies or had previously received chemotherapy or radiotherapy. At each of two time points, around 6.1 milliliters of peripheral venous blood were collected into EDTA tubes. Ficoll-Paque Plus density-gradient centrifugation was used to isolate PBMCs. Immediately after collection, samples were stored at -80 degrees C until analysis. A note on this clonotype: Its antigen is still unknown. One end of the junction does not line up with germline, which may come from a read error.

Reading the germline V gene gives CDR1 KGHDR and CDR2 SFDVKD. From the cysteine up to the phenylalanine, the CDR3 has a length of 13 residues. This entry keeps only the CDR3 DNA: 39 bases, framed from base 1. What the authors observed across the whole study: No adjustment for multiple comparisons was applied to any of the reported P values. TRBV and TRBJ usage frequencies reportedly differed by metastasis status, in two V genes at baseline and in under 10 V and two J genes after SBRT. Post-SBRT Shannon entropy and its change from baseline were lower in patients who developed distant metastases; baseline Shannon entropy was not associated with metastases. No determination of tumor specificity was made for expanded TCR clones. The study was limited by the small cohort and short follow-up, and independent validation of the study findings is required. Unique TCR clone counts fell after SBRT (median 10,088 before versus approximately 6,300 after; Wilcoxon paired P=0.011).

Two rounds of multiplex PCR were performed to amplify the TCR beta CDR3 region from genomic DNA. The first PCR round used primers specific to each TRBV and TRBJ gene, with sequences filed in Chinese patent CN105087789A. Universal primers were used in the second PCR round. The Roche High Pure PCR Template Preparation Kit was used to extract genomic DNA from the frozen PBMCs. Paired-end sequencing with 151 bp reads was performed on the libraries using an Illumina HiSeq 3000. As for how the authors treated the data: CutAdapt was used to remove raw reads lacking the multiplex PCR primer sequences. Using PEAR, the high-quality paired reads were merged into contigs. By alignment to reference sequences, MiXCR assigned TRB V, D and J gene segments to each contig. CDR3 sequences were clustered by base quality and sequence similarity to remove sequencing errors. Diversity was calculated as Shannon entropy divided by the natural log of the number of productive TCR sequences. One minus Shannon entropy divided by the natural log of the number of unique clonotypes was used as the definition of clonality. Progression-free survival cut-offs for repertoire metrics were chosen using the Youden index of ROC curves, with analyses run in R 3.5.3. Clones were called with MiXCR by TCRdb after fastp trimmed the public reads at Q25, and only in-frame beta chains were retained. Here each entry gathers all rows of one CDR3 protein and keeps the most common genes and DNA. These V and J calls are TCRdb output, not the study's own analysis. In this sample the table shows tens of thousands of distinct CDR3 sequences, 30% to 40% of which occur a single time. 9.2% of the sample is taken by the ten largest.

Sequenced material: PBMCs, taken before or after stereotactic body radiation therapy (not recorded which). In this chain, TRBV24-1 is recombined with TRBJ1-1; TRBD1 might be the D gene, on 5 matching bases. The clonotype comes from a donor aged 50 or older with non-small cell lung cancer. The CDR3: CASREGAGHEAFF. The nucleotide sequence reads TGTGCCTCCAGGGAAGGGGCCGGGCATGAAGCTTTCTTT.